These T cell receptor beta chains were read from a single sample in a study of blood T cell repertoires in COVID-19. The repertoire was sequenced with immunoSEQ multiplex PCR; TCRdb's copy has only in-frame clones and lacks some. Of more than 9,500 clones listed, roughly nine tenths were seen once; the top ten hold approximately 15%. Sequenced sample: peripheral blood. The receptors stem from a man in his 70s with active COVID-19. Both conserved end residues are part of each CDR3. The order of the fields is CDR3 length, D gene, V gene, clone size, J gene, CDR3 DNA, CDR3 protein. The D gene is left open where the match is weak. Clone size, where shown, is once, few, many, or a class for clones that have expanded.

14,.,TRBV9,once,TRBJ1-5,TGTGCCAGCAGCGGACAAGCGGACGGGTCAGCCCAGCATTTT,CASSGQADGSAQHF
13,.,TRBV28,.,TRBJ1-5,TGTGCCAGCAGTTTTCCCGGGGTCCAGCCCCAGCATTTT,CASSFPGVQPQHF
15,TRBD1,TRBV19,.,TRBJ1-1,TGTGCCAGTAGTATTGGACAGGTGTTGTTAACTGAAGCTTTCTTT,CASSIGQVLLTEAFF
13,.,TRBV9,.,TRBJ1-1,TGTGCCAGCAGCGTAGGGGGGCGGACTGAAGCTTTCTTT,CASSVGGRTEAFF
18,TRBD1,TRBV27,.,TRBJ2-6,TGTGCCAGCAGTTTAGATACAGGGGGAATTCCTGGGGCCAACGTCCTGACTTTC,CASSLDTGGIPGANVLTF
14,TRBD2,TRBV4-1,.,TRBJ2-5,TGCGCCAGAAGCCAAGATTGGGGAGGGGAGACCCAGTACTTC,CARSQDWGGETQYF
14,TRBD1,TRBV18,.,TRBJ1-1,TGTGCCAGCTCCCAGGGACAGGGGGACACTGAAGCTTTCTTT,CASSQGQGDTEAFF
15,TRBD1,TRBV13,.,TRBJ2-5,TGTGCCAGCAGCTTAGCTACAGGGGGCCCAGAGACCCAGTACTTC,CASSLATGGPETQYF
13,.,TRBV7-2,.,TRBJ2-7,TGTGCCAGCAGCTTCCCGAGCGCCTACGAGCAGTACTTC,CASSFPSAYEQYF
14,.,TRBV27,once,TRBJ2-5,TGTGCCAGCAGTTTATCTCCAGCGCAAGAGACCCAGTACTTC,CASSLSPAQETQYF
17,.,TRBV2,.,TRBJ2-3,TGTGCCAGCATCCACCCCCTCCGACAGAAGGTTACAGATACGCAGTATTTT,CASIHPLRQKVTDTQYF
13,.,TRBV19,.,TRBJ2-5,TGTGCCAGTAGTATCTCAGGGGTTGAGACCCAGTACTTC,CASSISGVETQYF
14,.,TRBV3-1/TRBV3-2,once,TRBJ1-5,TGTGCCAGCAGCCAGGCTACGGCAGGTCAGCCCCAGCATTTT,CASSQATAGQPQHF
17,TRBD1,TRBV7-8,.,TRBJ1-2,TGTGCCAGCAGCTCCCCCGGGACAGGGGGCGAGGGCTATGGCTACACCTTC,CASSSPGTGGEGYGYTF
14,TRBD1,TRBV7-2,.,TRBJ1-2,TGTGCCAGCAGCCCGGACAGGGCTAACTATGGCTACACCTTC,CASSPDRANYGYTF
13,.,TRBV5-1,.,TRBJ2-7,TGCGCCAGCAGCTATAGCGGAAACTACGAGCAGTACTTC,CASSYSGNYEQYF
13,TRBD2,TRBV18,.,TRBJ2-7,TGTGCCAGCTCACCGGCGGGAGGCCACGAGCAGTACTTC,CASSPAGGHEQYF
15,.,TRBV5-4,.,TRBJ2-2,TGTGCCAGCAGCTCGGGACACCCGAACACCGGGGAGCTGTTTTTT,CASSSGHPNTGELFF
10,.,TRBV6-1,.,TRBJ1-1,TGTGCCAGCAGTGAAATTTATGCTTTCTTT,CASSEIYAFF
16,TRBD1,TRBV28,.,TRBJ1-2,TGTGCCAGCAGTTTAGTGGGACAGGCCTCTAACTATGGCTACACCTTC,CASSLVGQASNYGYTF
15,TRBD2,TRBV11-2,.,TRBJ2-7,TGTGCCAGCAGCTTAAGCCGGGGGGTCCTCTACGAGCAGTACTTC,CASSLSRGVLYEQYF
14,.,TRBV18,.,TRBJ2-7,TGTGCCAGCTCACTATCGACAGACAGTTACGAGCAGTACTTC,CASSLSTDSYEQYF
16,.,TRBV18,.,TRBJ2-2,TGTGCCAGCTCACCACAGGTGACAACGAACACCGGGGAGCTGTTTTTT,CASSPQVTTNTGELFF
12,.,TRBV5-1,.,TRBJ2-7,TGCGCCAGCAGCGAGCTCTCCTACGAGCAGTACTTC,CASSELSYEQYF
14,TRBD2,TRBV3-1/TRBV3-2,.,TRBJ2-1,TGTGCCAGCAGCCTCGGACTAGTCTACAATGAGCAGTTCTTC,CASSLGLVYNEQFF
11,TRBD1,TRBV2,.,TRBJ2-7,TGTGCCAGCAAGGTAGACAGGGAAGACAACTTC,CASKVDREDNF